The 8 T cell receptor beta chains given below trace back to one sample, sequenced in a study of blood T cell repertoires in COVID-19. Libraries were prepared by immunoSEQ multiplex PCR; TCRdb keeps only in-frame clonotypes and omits some of them. The repertoire consists of some 260,000 clones, with approximately 80% occurring once and the leading ten covering more than 7%. Sequencing was done on a sample of peripheral blood. The source is an elderly man with acute or convalescent COVID-19.

The chain combines TRBV20-1 with TRBJ2-7, with 7 bases identical to TRBD1. Germline-derived CDR1 and CDR2 are DFQATT and SNEGSKA (reference sequence). V lost 3 bases and J lost 1; bases outside the gene matches: 15. This CDR3 has 17 residues. Here the CDR3 DNA reads TGCAGTGCTAGTTCTAAGTGGTTACGGGACAGTTCCTACGAGCAGTACTTC. Its protein product is CSASSKWLRDSSYEQYF.

This clone was picked up one time. The chain has TRBV27 and TRBJ1-5; no firm D call. CDR3 size: 15 residues. V was shortened by 2 bases and J by 2 bases, with 10 bases between the two germline ends. The germline CDR1 and CDR2 sequences are MNHEY and SMNVEV (reference sequence). CDR3 residues: CASSLGPGGNQPQHF. The CDR3 DNA is TGTGCCAGCAGTTTAGGGCCCGGGGGCAATCAGCCCCAGCATTTT.

The J gene is TRBJ2-5, the V gene TRBV24-1; maybe TRBD1 (5 bases). Germline values: CDR1 KGHDR, CDR2 SFDVKD. V was clipped by 5 bases and J by 2 bases, with 17 bases between them. The CDR3 has 16 amino acids. The CDR3 is CATSANLGRGQETQYF. The CDR3 DNA reads as TGTGCCACCAGTGCAAACCTTGGTAGGGGTCAAGAGACCCAGTACTTC.

The chain couples TRBV28 to TRBJ2-5; D may be TRBD1 (5 bases). There are 15 residues in the CDR3. Trimming removed 2 bases at V and 1 base at J, with 11 bases between. Germline CDR1 reads MDHEN; CDR2 reads SYDVKM. The CDR3, as DNA: TGTGCCAGCAGTTTACCGCAGGGTCGCCAAGAGACCCAGTACTTC. Amino acids: CASSLPQGRQETQYF. Based on the CDR3 plus reference TRBV28 and TRBJ2-5, the full variable domain is DVKVTQSSRYLVKRTGEKVFLECVQDMDHENMFWYRQDPGLGLRLIYFSYDVKMKEKGDIPEGYSVSREKKERFSLILESASTNQTSMYLCASSLPQGRQETQYFGPGTRLLVL.

The rearrangement uses TRBV25-1 and TRBJ2-2; TRBD1 matches 10 bases. The CDR3 has 16 amino acids. Germline V CDR1 and CDR2: MGHDK, SYGVNS. V was pared by 6 bases and J by 7 bases, with 11 bases of the junction left unmatched. CDR3 sequence (DNA): TGTGCCAGCAGCCTACCGGGGACAGGGGCGGTCGGGGAGCTGTTTTTT. Its protein is CASSLPGTGAVGELFF.

The rearrangement links TRBV18 to TRBJ1-4, with D tentatively TRBD1 (5 bases). Germline CDR1 KGHSH, CDR2 LQKENI. The CDR3 has 22 residues. V shed 6 bases and J shed 0 bases, with 32 bases lying between them. The CDR3: CASSPSPSGTFFGPATNEKLFF. The CDR3 nucleotides read TGTGCCAGCTCTCCATCCCCGTCCGGGACTTTCTTCGGGCCGGCAACTAATGAAAAACTGTTTTTT.

This clone was seen a few times. The gene calls are TRBV30 and TRBJ2-3; 11 bases line up with TRBD2. The germline CDR1 and CDR2 sequences are GTSNPN and SVGIG (reference sequence). There are 16 residues in the CDR3. V shed 0 bases, J shed 0 bases, and the junction held 2 bases outside the gene matches. The CDR3 DNA reads as TGTGCCTGGAGTGTTGGGACTAGCGGTAGCACAGATACGCAGTATTTT. Amino acids: CAWSVGTSGSTDTQYF.

V and J are TRBV9 and TRBJ1-5; the match to TRBD1 covers 8 bases. CDR1 is SGDLS and CDR2 is YYNGEE in the germline V gene. The J segment lost 6 bases and the V segment lost 0 bases, leaving 5 bases of the junction unmatched. The CDR3 spans 15 residues. The CDR3 reads CASSVDGQGAQPQHF. For the CDR3, the DNA is TGTGCCAGCAGCGTAGATGGGCAGGGGGCTCAGCCCCAGCATTTT.